The 10 T cell receptor beta chains in this list originate from one sample, sequenced in a study of circulating and synovial CD4+ cells in juvenile arthritis. Some clones are missing from TCRdb's copy, which holds only in-frame ones; the method was immunoSEQ multiplex PCR. The sample shows approximately 3,600 clones, around 82% of them seen only once. The sample was CD4+ T cells from synovial fluid. The receptor source for this set is a human donor with juvenile idiopathic arthritis.

V is TRBV12-5 and J is TRBJ2-1; 7 bases match TRBD1. Germline-derived CDR1 and CDR2 are LGHNT and FRNRAP. V was pared by 1 base and J by 12 bases, with 3 bases of the junction left unmatched. CDR3 length equals 12 residues. CDR3 sequence (DNA): TGTGCTAGTGGTTTGGAGGGGGCAGGGCAGTTCTTC. This sequence encodes CASGLEGAGQFF.

CDR3 region: CASSSGAGGNLHF. The CDR3 nucleotides read TGTGCCAGCAGCTCAGGTGCAGGGGGAAACCTCCACTTT. The V gene is TRBV7-2, the J gene TRBJ1-6; 7 bases are shared with TRBD1. This CDR3 comprises 13 residues. Germline V gives CDR1 SGHTA, CDR2 FQGNSA. V was pared by 4 bases and J by 15 bases, with 9 bases of the junction left unmatched.

The chain carries TRBV7-9 and TRBJ2-7; D possibly corresponds to TRBD1 (5 bases). The V gene's germline CDR1 is SEHNR and CDR2 FQNEAQ (reference sequence). Trimming pared 5 bases from V and 1 base from J, leaving 12 bases between. The CDR3 totals 14 residues. The CDR3 sequence: CASSPETVSYEQYF. Here the CDR3 DNA reads TGTGCCAGCAGCCCTGAGACAGTTTCCTACGAGCAGTACTTC.

The gene calls are TRBV10-1 and TRBJ2-3; TRBD2 matches at 9 bases. In germline, CDR1 is WNHNN, CDR2 SYGVQD (reference sequence). The CDR3 has 13 residues. With 5 bases clipped from V and 4 bases from J, the junction kept 1 base outside the gene matches. The CDR3 is CASSRGGADTQYF. CDR3 coding DNA: TGCGCCAGCAGTCGCGGGGGGGCAGATACGCAGTATTTT.

The chain couples TRBV9 to TRBJ2-1; TRBD2 agrees at 8 bases. The CDR3 spans 15 residues. V was pared by 2 bases and J by 3 bases, with 4 bases of the junction left unmatched. From germline, CDR1 is SGDLS and CDR2 YYNGEE. In DNA form, the CDR3 reads TGTGCCAGCAGCGTTGCGGGGGGCCGCTACAATGAGCAGTTCTTC. This sequence encodes CASSVAGGRYNEQFF.

The rearrangement joins TRBV19 to TRBJ2-5, with a weak D call TRBD1 (6 bases). The CDR3 consists of 13 residues. V was clipped by 5 bases and J by 7 bases, with 14 bases between them. Per germline, CDR1 LNHDA and CDR2 SQIVND (reference sequence). The CDR3 sequence is CASSSHRVGTQYF. CDR3 DNA sequence: TGTGCCAGTAGTTCCCACAGGGTGGGGACCCAGTACTTC.

This chain joins TRBV9 and TRBJ2-7; tentatively, D is TRBD2 (6 bases). Trimming cost V 3 bases and J 6 bases, with 16 bases left between them. Germline-derived CDR1 and CDR2 are SGDLS and YYNGEE. The CDR3 runs to 14 residues. The DNA of the CDR3 is TGTGCCAGCAGCGCCCTGGGGCAGGGAGGCGAGCAGTACTTC. It translates to CASSALGQGGEQYF.

The CDR3, as DNA: TGTGCCAGCAGTCTGGCTTCGGGGGGGGGCCGGTTCCGGCAGTTCTTC. Its protein is CASSLASGGGRFRQFF. The V gene is TRBV27, the J gene TRBJ2-1, with TRBD2 matching over 8 bases. The germline CDR1 and CDR2 sequences are MNHEY and SMNVEV (reference sequence). V dropped 5 bases and J dropped 12; count of bases not matched to a gene: 18. The CDR3 is 16 residues long.

This clone has a single count. CDR3 sequence: CASSYGSAGNYGYTF. CDR3 nucleotide sequence: TGTGCCAGCAGTTACGGGTCGGCAGGGAACTATGGCTACACCTTC. This chain connects TRBV6-5 to TRBJ1-2; D is possibly TRBD1 (5 bases). The CDR3 sequence is 15 residues long. From germline, CDR1 is MNHEY and CDR2 SVGAGI. The V end lost 2 bases, the J end lost 2 bases, and 12 bases lay between the germline ends.

CDR3 DNA: TGTGCCATCAACGGGGGACTAGGCAGCACAGATACGCAGTATTTT. It encodes CAINGGLGSTDTQYF. The chain employs TRBV10-3 and TRBJ2-3, with 8 bases identical to TRBD2. Germline loops: CDR1 ENHRY, CDR2 SYGVKD. CDR3 length equals 15 residues. V lost 7 bases to trimming and J lost 0 bases; unmatched junction nucleotides: 6.